This TCR beta chain was captured by sequencing in a study of tissue T cells after allogeneic stem cell transplantation (dated by TCRdb to between 2022 and 2023). Looking at the study overall: Seven adult allo-HCT recipients with steroid-refractory GVHD were prospectively enrolled in a research-autopsy study over an approximately 3-year period. Every GVHD patient received a graft from a donor; four grafts were unmodified and three were CD34-selected to deplete T cells. Gastrointestinal GVHD was present in all GVHD patients, several lines of GVHD-directed therapy were administered to all GVHD patients, and skin involvement was additionally present in several GVHD patients. Pre-transplant PBMCs were of recipient origin and were available from 4 or 5 GVHD patients. For viably preserved blood and marrow, CD3+ T cells were flow-sorted when cell numbers allowed; smaller samples underwent direct DNA extraction. The study profiled TCR beta repertoires in many tissues obtained from research autopsies of patients with and without GVHD, and also in mouse models of GVHD. The human arm was conducted as a prospective observational study, and neither blinding nor randomization was performed. The research as a whole found: The patient cohort was small and clinically heterogeneous, and sampling depth was acknowledged as a limitation. Blood and spleen T cells captured only a limited portion of the TCR repertoire detected in tissues, in both patients and mice. Few T cell clones were found to be shared across patients, but shared repertoire signatures across patients were revealed in a tissue-specific fashion by motif-based clustering. Within patients, how anatomically similar tissues were was a major factor shaping TCR repertoire composition, regardless of disease or transplant status. Which tissue TCRs were alloreactive or antigen-specific was not determined in the study, and some of the clones might have been host cells that persisted.

A note on this clone: The antigen this receptor binds is unknown. No much larger clonotype is one base removed from it; base qualities were not supplied.

Preparation of the library involved the immunoSEQ multiplex PCR assay. Adaptive Biotechnologies performed the TCRbeta CDR3 sequencing at survey depth and reported CDR3 sequences, V/J genes, productive frequency and template counts. TCR beta CDR3 regions were amplified from genomic DNA rather than RNA. The study's processing was this. Jensen-Shannon divergence was used to quantify pairwise repertoire overlap between tissues, with a value of 1 indicating complete divergence and a value of 0 indicating identical repertoires. Tissues were grouped by single-linkage agglomerative hierarchical clustering of pairwise JSD values, and the clustering results were shown as dendrograms. GLIPH2 was applied to all patient samples using simulation_depth 1000, kmer_min_depth 3, and cdr3_length_cutoff 8, and only groups with more than two unique CDR3s were retained. In a standardized tissue-overlap score, Jaccard GLIPH-group overlap across patients was extrapolated to a standard repertoire size of 1000 clones. Linear mixed-effect models, with tissue as a fixed effect and individual as a random effect, were used to test how diversity related to clinical or experimental variables. Imported from immuneACCESS, the table was reduced by TCRdb to in-frame sequences with V and J called. These copies leave out some clones; in studies compared against another copy, an unresolved V gene accounts for under half, and the cause of the remainder is not known. From that table come the V and J calls and clone size; the DNA was used to work out D and trimming. The sample table records roughly 30,000 clones; around 86% of these occur just once. Jointly, the top ten make up 3% to 4% of the sample.

Reading the label with the study, this specimen's time point is: recipient (host-origin) PBMCs collected before allo-HCT. This specimen was blood, taken before transplantation. The source of this sequence is a woman between 18 and 49 years old who later had graft-versus-host disease after an allogeneic stem cell transplant.

DNA sequence: TGTGCCAGCAGTTTTTTTGATGGCGGCAGTGGCAATCAGCCCCAGCATTTT. It codes for CASSFFDGGSGNQPQHF. This chain joins TRBV28 to TRBJ1-5, with the D gene too uncertain to name. The cysteine opens and the phenylalanine closes a CDR3 of 17 amino acids. Here the CDR3 DNA is all that survives: 51 bases in frame from base 1. V is pared back by 3 bases and J by 2 bases, with 17 bases lying between the germline termini. The germline V gene gives CDR1 as MDHEN and CDR2 as SYDVKM.